This TCR beta chain was found in a study of T cell responses to AZD1222 COVID-19 vaccine. Sequenced by immunoSEQ multiplex PCR; TCRdb stores in-frame clones only, minus some. The table records about 120,000 clones, over 80% of them present only once. About this clone: The target antigen is unknown.

Study-wide points: Compared with day 0, the breadth and depth of the Spike-specific TCR repertoire rose significantly after two doses of AZD1222. Donors were largely white British and mainly female; clonal diversity was possibly underestimated.

CDR3 size: 15 residues. V lost 3 bases, J lost 9 bases, and 11 bases stayed unmatched. Per the germline V gene, CDR1 is DFQATT and CDR2 is SNEGSKA (reference sequence). This sample comprised peripheral blood, obtained on day 0 of AZD1222 vaccination. V gene TRBV20-1 combines with J gene TRBJ1-6; 7 positions match TRBD1. This clonotype was sampled from an adult in good health. The CDR3 protein is CSASAGQGGGSPLHF. The CDR3 nucleotides are TGCAGTGCTAGTGCCGGCCAGGGGGGGGGTTCACCCCTCCACTTT.